The 26 T cell receptor beta chains presented below share a single source sample, sequenced in a study of cytomegalovirus exposure and HLA in healthy donors. The protocol was immunoSEQ multiplex PCR, while the TCRdb copy is restricted to in-frame clones and leaves out a portion. The sample records more than 55,000 clones, roughly nine tenths being singletons. Material for sequencing was PBMCs. Receptors originate from a woman under 30 in good health and CMV-seronegative.

The chain links TRBV5-8 to TRBJ2-6; 9 bases are a match to TRBD1. The CDR3 has 17 residues. Germline assignment: CDR1 SGHTS and CDR2 YDEGEE. J was trimmed by 1 base and V by 6 bases; bases with no gene match: 8. Here the CDR3 reads CASMTGGMMSGANVLTF. In DNA, the CDR3 is TGTGCCAGCATGACAGGGGGAATGATGTCTGGGGCCAACGTCCTGACTTTC.

This clone was recorded once. The V call is TRBV28, the J call TRBJ2-7; D possibly corresponds to TRBD1 (6 bases). The CDR3 is 15 residues long. Trimming stripped 6 bases from V and 1 base from J, with 16 bases between. CDR1 is MDHEN, CDR2 SYDVKM, per germline. The CDR3 DNA is TGTGCCAGCAGGGGGACCGGGACAAATTCCTACGAGCAGTACTTC. This translates into CASRGTGTNSYEQYF.

As concerns this clone: Its ends do not fully match the called genes, so a read error is possible. The CDR3 sequence is CATSRDQGQEAQYF. The CDR3 DNA is TGTGCCACCAGCAGAGATCAGGGACAAGAGGCCCAGTACTTC. V usage is TRBV15 and J usage is TRBJ2-5; D might be TRBD1 (6 bases). The CDR3 runs to 14 residues. CDR1 and CDR2 (germline): LNHNV, YYDKDF (reference sequence).

The rearrangement uses TRBV5-1 and TRBJ2-7; a weak D match, TRBD1 (6 bases). V dropped 4 bases and J dropped 0 bases, with 17 bases sitting between them. The CDR3 is 16 residues long. Germline lookup yields CDR1 SGHRS and CDR2 YFSETQ. CDR3 region: CASSLRGTLSSYEQYF. In DNA, the CDR3 is TGCGCCAGCAGCCTCCGAGGGACATTGAGCTCCTACGAGCAGTACTTC.

J is TRBJ2-3 and V is TRBV7-2; TRBD2 is a possible D gene (6 bases). V lost 5 bases and J lost 4, with 19 bases in between. Per germline, CDR1 SGHTA and CDR2 FQGNSA. The CDR3 sequence is 16 residues long. The CDR3 is CASSPYAARDSDTQYF. Here the CDR3 DNA reads TGTGCCAGCAGCCCCTACGCGGCTAGGGACTCAGATACGCAGTATTTT.

The chain uses TRBV6-9 and TRBJ2-5; tentatively, D is TRBD1 (7 bases). Germline V CDR1 and CDR2: MNHGY, SVAAGI. This CDR3 is built from 14 residues. V was trimmed by 10 bases and J by 5 bases, leaving 20 bases between them. For the CDR3, the DNA is TGTGCCATGCAGACAGGAGGGGGACAGGAGACCCAGTACTTC. Translation: CAMQTGGGQETQYF.

The chain has TRBV19 and TRBJ2-2; D remains ambiguous. Trimming removed 5 bases from V and 5 bases from J, with 6 bases in between. Germline assignment: CDR1 LNHDA and CDR2 SQIVND (reference sequence). This CDR3 is built from 12 residues. CDR3 DNA sequence: TGTGCCAGTAGTTCTATGACCGGGGAGCTGTTTTTT. This gives the protein CASSSMTGELFF.

The chain joins TRBV7-9 to TRBJ1-4, with D unclear. V gave up 5 bases and J gave up 8 bases, with 9 bases separating them. Looked up from germline, CDR1 is SEHNR and CDR2 is FQNEAQ (reference sequence). The CDR3 is made up of 12 amino acids. CDR3 in DNA: TGTGCCAGCAGCCCCCTGGGCGAAAAACTGTTTTTT. Translated: CASSPLGEKLFF.

The chain couples TRBV4-1 to TRBJ1-2; 7 bases fit TRBD1. The CDR3 runs 15 residues. V shed 6 bases and J 1 base; nucleotides not matched to a gene: 8. The germline gives CDR1 MGHRA, CDR2 YSYEKL. The CDR3 DNA sequence: TGCGCCAGCAGGCCCGGGACAGACTTTAACTATGGCTACACCTTC. This sequence encodes CASRPGTDFNYGYTF.

The genes are TRBV5-1 and TRBJ2-4; 7 bases agree with TRBD2. This CDR3 spans 16 amino acids. V shed 4 bases and J 8 bases; nucleotides not matched to a gene: 15. In germline, CDR1 is SGHRS, CDR2 YFSETQ. CDR3 loop: CASSILATSAGDIQYF. The CDR3 coding sequence is TGCGCCAGCAGCATATTAGCCACTTCGGCGGGGGACATTCAGTACTTC. The entire variable domain, with the rest obtained from reference TRBV5-1 and TRBJ2-4, is as follows: KAGVTQTPRYLIKTRGQQVTLSCSPISGHRSVSWYQQTPGQGLQFLFEYFSETQRNKGNFPGRFSGRQFSNSRSEMNVSTLELGDSALYLCASSILATSAGDIQYFGAGTRLSVL.

The chain recombines TRBV28 with TRBJ1-1; 9 nucleotides agree with TRBD1. CDR3 length: 17 residues. Trimming took 3 bases from V and 1 from J; bases not matched to a gene: 9. Germline assignment: CDR1 MDHEN and CDR2 SYDVKM. Here the CDR3 DNA reads TGTGCCAGCAGTTTGGTCCTCGGGACAGGGAAGAACACTGAAGCTTTCTTT. Its protein product is CASSLVLGTGKNTEAFF.

The genes are TRBV18 and TRBJ2-1, with 7 bases lining up with TRBD1. The CDR3 runs 17 residues. The germline CDR1 and CDR2 sequences are KGHSH and LQKENI. J lost 10 bases, V lost 3 bases, and 18 bases had no gene match. CDR3 amino acids: CASSPGTVGRPRREQFF. Here the CDR3 DNA reads TGTGCCAGCTCACCCGGGACAGTGGGACGGCCCCGGCGCGAGCAGTTCTTC.

The chain joins TRBV6-4 to TRBJ2-1; D is perhaps TRBD2 (5 bases). From germline, CDR1 is MRHNA and CDR2 SNTAGT. This CDR3 has 14 amino acids. Trimming pared 5 bases from V and 6 bases from J, leaving 14 bases between. CDR3 in DNA: TGTGCCAGCAGTCCACGGGGTACGGTCAATGAGCAGTTCTTC. It encodes CASSPRGTVNEQFF.

This clone was picked up a small number of times. The chain links TRBV30 to TRBJ2-7; TRBD2 is a possible D gene (5 bases). Germline V CDR1 and CDR2: GTSNPN, SVGIG (reference sequence). This CDR3 spans 12 amino acids. Trimming removed 8 bases at V and 4 bases at J, with 15 bases between. DNA of the CDR3: TGTGCCCTGGACGGGGTTACGTACGAGCAGTACTTC. Protein sequence: CALDGVTYEQYF. Drawing the rest from reference TRBV30 and TRBJ2-7, the complete variable domain is SQTIHQWPATLVQPVGSPLSLECTVEGTSNPNLYWYRQAAGRGLQLLFYSVGIGQISSEVPQNLSASRPQDRQFILSSKKLLLSDSGFYLCALDGVTYEQYFGPGTRLTVT.

The CDR3 here is CASSPRTSGASTDTQYF. CDR3 nucleotide sequence: TGTGCCAGCTCACCACGTACTAGCGGGGCTAGCACAGATACGCAGTATTTT. This chain connects TRBV18 to TRBJ2-3, with TRBD2 matching over 10 bases. Germline CDR1 reads KGHSH; CDR2 reads LQKENI. The length of the CDR3 is 17 residues. Trimming took 1 base from V and 0 from J; bases not matched to a gene: 4.

The chain employs TRBV4-2 and TRBJ1-5, with TRBD1 as a possible D gene (5 bases). With 7 bases removed from V and 2 bases from J, the gap between germline ends came to 9 bases. Germline V gene data show CDR1 as LGHNA and CDR2 as YNFKEQ. This CDR3 is built from 13 residues. CDR3 DNA sequence: TGTGCCAGCAAAAGGGGCGGCAATCAGCCCCAGCATTTT. Translation: CASKRGGNQPQHF.

The rearrangement links TRBV11-3 to TRBJ2-2; the match to TRBD2 covers 10 bases. CDR3 length equals 16 residues. V shed 2 bases and J 6 bases; nucleotides not matched to a gene: 6. CDR1 and CDR2 (germline): SGHNT, YENEEA. The CDR3 sequence is CASSLRPSGSPGELFF. In DNA, the CDR3 is TGTGCCAGCAGCTTAAGGCCTAGCGGGAGTCCCGGGGAGCTGTTTTTT. The full variable domain, with the rest looked up from reference TRBV11-3 and TRBJ2-2, is EAGVVQSPRYKIIEKKQPVAFWCNPISGHNTLYWYLQNLGQGPELLIRYENEEAVDDSQLPKDRFSAERLKGVDSTLKIQPAELGDSAVYLCASSLRPSGSPGELFFGEGSRLTVL.

The V call is TRBV9, the J call TRBJ2-3, with 11 bases identical to TRBD2. V trimming: 0 bases; J trimming: 4 bases; junction bases outside the gene matches: 10. The CDR3 sequence is 18 residues long. The germline V gene encodes CDR1 SGDLS and CDR2 YYNGEE. CDR3 in DNA: TGTGCCAGCAGCGTAGAGCTAGCGGGGGGAAGCTATTCAGATACGCAGTATTTT. Its translation: CASSVELAGGSYSDTQYF.

The CDR3 protein is CASSVDRNTEAFF. In DNA, the CDR3 is TGTGCCAGCAGCGTCGACAGGAACACTGAAGCTTTCTTT. The V call is TRBV5-4, the J call TRBJ1-1, with D possibly being TRBD1 (5 bases). Trimming left V 4 bases short and J 1 base short, with 8 bases between. Germline loops: CDR1 SGHNT, CDR2 YYREEE (reference sequence). The CDR3 runs to 13 residues.

The chain uses TRBV2 and TRBJ2-7, with D perhaps TRBD2 (5 bases). Germline CDR1 SNHLY, CDR2 FYNNEI. The CDR3 is 14 residues long. The V end lost 4 bases, the J end lost 2 bases, and 12 bases lay between the germline ends. The CDR3 protein is CASSVQRSTYEQYF. CDR3 DNA sequence: TGTGCCAGCAGTGTTCAGCGGAGTACCTACGAGCAGTACTTC.

The rearrangement joins TRBV9 to TRBJ2-7; D unresolved. The germline V gene encodes CDR1 SGDLS and CDR2 YYNGEE. The ends were cut back, 0 bases at V and 6 bases at J, with 19 bases in the middle. The CDR3 runs to 16 residues. The CDR3: CASSVGARSINGEQYF. The CDR3, as DNA: TGTGCCAGCAGCGTAGGGGCCAGGTCTATTAATGGCGAGCAGTACTTC.

V is TRBV5-1 and J is TRBJ2-1; 8 nucleotides match TRBD2. This CDR3 contains 17 residues. CDR1 and CDR2 (germline): SGHRS, YFSETQ. J gave up 2 bases and V 4 bases, and 11 bases lay outside the gene matches. CDR3 sequence reads: CASSLRAGVDAYNEQFF. CDR3 nucleotide sequence: TGCGCCAGCAGCCTGAGAGCGGGAGTGGATGCCTACAATGAGCAGTTCTTC.

The chain combines TRBV5-8 with TRBJ2-3; 8 nucleotides match TRBD2. This CDR3 comprises 15 residues. After removal of 2 bases from V and 6 bases from J, the junction contained 8 bases not matched to a gene. Germline CDR1 and CDR2: SGHTS and YDEGEE. CDR3 loop: CASSFGTGGPDTQYF. Here the CDR3 DNA reads TGTGCCAGCAGCTTCGGGACGGGGGGGCCCGATACGCAGTATTTT.

The chain couples TRBV7-6 to TRBJ2-7; 12 positions agree with TRBD1. V dropped 4 bases and J dropped 3; count of bases not matched to a gene: 7. The CDR3 has 16 amino acids. The germline CDR1 and CDR2 sequences are SGHVS and FNYEAQ. The CDR3 sequence is CASSSEGQGAFYEQYF. Written as DNA, the CDR3 is TGTGCCAGCAGCTCAGAGGGACAGGGGGCTTTCTACGAGCAGTACTTC.

The J gene is TRBJ2-2, the V gene TRBV5-1; D is possibly TRBD2 (6 bases). The CDR3 spans 14 residues. Germline loops: CDR1 SGHRS, CDR2 YFSETQ. Trimming left V 6 bases short and J 2 bases short, with 11 bases between. In DNA form, the CDR3 reads TGCGCCAGCATGCGGGACTCAAACACCGGGGAGCTGTTTTTT. This sequence encodes CASMRDSNTGELFF.

V is TRBV19 and J is TRBJ2-7; tentative D call: TRBD1 (6 bases). CDR3 length equals 14 residues. V lost 1 base to trimming and J lost 4 bases, with 11 bases between them. CDR1 is LNHDA, CDR2 SQIVND, per germline (reference sequence). Here the CDR3 reads CASSIVGRGYEQYF. CDR3 in DNA: TGTGCCAGTAGTATAGTCGGCAGGGGATACGAGCAGTACTTC.